This T cell receptor (beta chain) was profiled in a study of CD8+ T cells in alopecia areata (dated by TCRdb to about 2018). In terms of the full investigation: The treated patients, all with moderate-to-severe alopecia areata, were enrolled in an open-label pilot trial of oral tofacitinib given at 5 to 10 mg twice daily. Tofacitinib was administered for 6 to 18 months, and 6 months of follow-up off drug were then conducted to assess delayed response and recurrence. In both human patients and the C3H/HeJ mouse model, the study applied high-throughput TCRbeta sequencing to look at T cell clonal expansion in alopecia areata. On the human side, TCRbeta sequencing was run on scalp tissue and on sorted CD4+ and CD8+ peripheral blood T cells from healthy controls and from alopecia areata patients with either patchy or totalis/universalis disease. Biopsies were taken from tofacitinib-treated patients at baseline and again at 4 and 24 weeks into treatment, and several of those patients also had a later scalp biopsy. Scalp clonality was compared across normal scalp (n=4), patchy alopecia areata scalp (n=8), and alopecia totalis/universalis scalp (n=8). RNA was extracted with the PAXgene miRNA kit for fixed scalp, the miRNeasy kit for PBMCs, and the RNeasy kit for mouse skin. TCRbeta CDR3 regions were amplified by immunoSEQ multiplex PCR using 35 Vbeta forward and 13 Jbeta reverse primers.

For this clone: Its cognate antigen has yet to be identified. Per-base qualities were not stored, and no clone one base away is much larger.

The time point label, as the study defines it: baseline before oral tofacitinib. Lesional scalp punch biopsies and peripheral blood were collected from alopecia areata patients. PBMCs were isolated by density centrifugation and stained for CD3, CD4 and CD8, after which CD4+ and CD8+ T cells were sorted on a FACSAria. Overall study outcomes, separate from this receptor: Compared with mice, TCR sequences shared between patients were less clear, possibly partly because of HLA diversity across the patient population. Unlike mouse skin, which is dominated by gammadelta T cells, normal human skin has resident alphabeta T cells that are also sequenced, and this complicates analysis of the scalp TCR repertoire. Higher clonality and more expanded CD8+ clones were observed in lesional scalp than in normal scalp, particularly in alopecia totalis/universalis, a finding suggestive of antigenic drive.

The library was produced with the immunoSEQ multiplex PCR assay. RNA was extracted from all samples and reverse transcribed into cDNA, which served as template for TCR sequencing. First-strand cDNA was synthesized with SuperScript III using a 2:1 mix of oligo-dT and random hexamers. A synthetic immune receptor repertoire was used to gauge amplification bias, and whatever bias remained was removed computationally. The authors' analysis ran thus. Raw reads were preprocessed to remove errors, and CDR3 was defined according to IMGT conventions as the region from the conserved cysteine to phenylalanine. To get clonality, Shannon entropy was normalized by log2 of the number of productive unique TCRs and the result was subtracted from 1. Whether scalp clones were CD4 or CD8 was inferred by matching scalp TCRbeta sequences against CD4 and CD8 repertoires sorted from blood. This immuneACCESS table, as held by TCRdb, lists in-frame sequences with V and J called but not all clones. Of the missing ones, under half trace to an unresolved V gene in checked studies; the others have no known cause. That table furnishes V, J and clone size, whereas the DNA furnished D and trimming. This sample comprises about 180,000 clones, over 55% of them detected only once. The top ten clonotypes cover 1.7% of the sample.

CDR1 and CDR2 are read off the germline V gene as MNHEY and SVGAGI. The CDR3, from cysteine to phenylalanine, totals 15 residues. The only DNA kept is the CDR3, 45 bases in frame from the first base. The V end gives up 2 bases and the J end 3 bases, leaving 6 bases in the junction not matched to a gene. This chain is built from TRBV6-5 and TRBJ1-1; TRBD1 agrees with 7 junctional bases. The clonotype comes from a human donor with alopecia areata. Specimen: CD4+ T cells sorted from blood, collected at week 0. The CDR3 reads CASSYVIDRDTEAFF. The DNA is TGTGCCAGCAGTTACGTTATCGACAGGGACACTGAAGCTTTCTTT.